This TCR beta chain came from a study of breast tumors, draining lymph nodes, adjacent tissues. Study observations and caveats: Luminal-like breast cancer showed significantly higher tumor–nontumor repertoire similarity than basal-like.

Axillary draining lymph nodes of breast cancer patients supplied the node samples. V lost 0 bases and J 2 bases, leaving 11 bases between the germline ends. Germline loops: CDR1 DFQATT, CDR2 SNEGSKA (reference sequence). This CDR3 has 16 residues. Only one count was recorded for this clonotype. The target antigen is unknown. TCRdb used MiXCR to reprocess the multiplex PCR reads, holding one entry per CDR3 protein. The table records some 250,000 distinct CDR3 sequences, under 40% of them present only once. The specimen was axillary lymph node tissue. This rearrangement joins TRBV20-1 to TRBJ1-6; possibly TRBD1 for D (6 bases). This clonotype was sampled from a female donor with breast cancer. Some clones in this sample may be carry-over from other donors' samples. CDR3 DNA: TGCAGTGCTAGAGATCCGGACAGACCCTATAATTCACCCCTCCACTTT. Protein: CSARDPDRPYNSPLHF.